The 7 T cell receptor beta chains listed next were all sequenced from one sample in a study of blood T cells in healthy people across ages. Next came a second PCR, run for about 6 to 11 cycles, which used a sample-barcoded 5' primer along with a J-beta primer mix. Via MiXCR, TCRdb re-called the 5' RACE reads, giving one row per CDR3 protein. In the table there are about 800,000 distinct CDR3 sequences, about 46% of which are singletons. Sequencing was performed on blood. The origin of the receptors is an elderly man in good health.

A few counts support this clonotype. This chain uses TRBV6-2 or TRBV6-3 with TRBJ2-5, with TRBD2 as a possible D gene (6 bases). Germline V gives CDR1 MNHEY, CDR2 SVGEGT. This CDR3 has 14 residues. The ends were cut back, 7 bases at V and 4 bases at J, with 16 bases in the middle. The CDR3 spells CASTSAGFRETQYF. As DNA, the CDR3 is TGTGCCAGCACCTCCGCGGGGTTTAGAGAGACCCAGTACTTC.

The chain uses TRBV27 and TRBJ2-7, with D maybe TRBD2 (5 bases). This CDR3 is built from 15 residues. V lost 6 bases and J 2 bases, leaving 17 bases between the germline ends. Per germline, CDR1 MNHEY and CDR2 SMNVEV (reference sequence). The CDR3 spells CASSPDSRTTYEQYF. Here the CDR3 DNA reads TGTGCCAGCAGCCCGGACTCCCGGACCACCTACGAGCAGTACTTC.

The chain carries TRBV28 and TRBJ2-1, with D possibly TRBD2 on 5 matching bases. Germline V CDR1 and CDR2: MDHEN, SYDVKM. V lost 6 bases, J lost 1 base, and 13 bases lay in between. The CDR3 is 15 amino acids. The CDR3 coding sequence is TGTGCCAGCAGCCCTGCCCGGGGTTCCTACAATGAGCAGTTCTTC. Translation gives CASSPARGSYNEQFF.

On this clonotype itself: A read error may be the cause here, since a much bigger clone is one base away. The chain couples TRBV20-1 to TRBJ2-1, with D perhaps matching TRBD2 (6 bases). CDR1 and CDR2 from the germline V gene are DFQATT and SNEGSKA (reference sequence). This CDR3 comprises 14 residues. CDR3 protein: CSAREAGSYDEQFF. The CDR3 region has the DNA TGCAGTGCTAGAGAGGCCGGGAGCTACGATGAGCAGTTCTTC.

CDR3 DNA: TGTGCCACCAGCAGTAGACTAGCGGGACTCAATGAGCAGTTCTTC. Translated: CATSSRLAGLNEQFF. The gene calls are TRBV15 and TRBJ2-1; 11 bases align to TRBD2. V lost 3 bases to trimming and J lost 6 bases; unmatched junction nucleotides: 4. The CDR3 has 15 amino acids. CDR1 and CDR2 from the germline V gene are LNHNV and YYDKDF (reference sequence).

This clonotype was seen a handful of times. The chain is built from TRBV12-3 or TRBV12-4 and TRBJ1-1; D is undetermined. CDR3 size: 14 residues. V dropped 0 bases and J dropped 1 base, with 6 bases sitting between them. CDR3 sequence (DNA): TGTGCCAGCAGTTTAGCACAGAGGAACACTGAAGCTTTCTTT. Encoded protein: CASSLAQRNTEAFF.

This clonotype was seen more than once but under ten times. The genes are TRBV6-2 or TRBV6-3 and TRBJ1-5; 7 bases agree with TRBD1. This CDR3 region has 20 residues. Germline V gene lookup returns CDR1 MNHEY and CDR2 SVGEGT. The V and J ends lost 6 bases and 6 bases, in that order; junction bases with no gene match: 26. The CDR3 sequence is CASSPVKSFTGVGVVQPQHF. The CDR3, as DNA: TGTGCCAGCAGCCCCGTCAAGTCATTTACAGGGGTTGGAGTGGTTCAGCCCCAGCATTTT.